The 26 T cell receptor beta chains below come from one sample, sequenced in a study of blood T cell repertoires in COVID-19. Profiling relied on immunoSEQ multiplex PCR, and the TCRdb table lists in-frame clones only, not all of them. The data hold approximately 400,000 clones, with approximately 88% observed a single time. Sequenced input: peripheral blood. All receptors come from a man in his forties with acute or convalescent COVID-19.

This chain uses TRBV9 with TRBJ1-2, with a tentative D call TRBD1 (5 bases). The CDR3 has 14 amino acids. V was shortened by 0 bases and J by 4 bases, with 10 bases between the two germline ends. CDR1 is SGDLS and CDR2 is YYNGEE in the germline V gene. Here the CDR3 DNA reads TGTGCCAGCAGCGTAGTCCCAGGGTCCTATGGCTACACCTTC. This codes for CASSVVPGSYGYTF.

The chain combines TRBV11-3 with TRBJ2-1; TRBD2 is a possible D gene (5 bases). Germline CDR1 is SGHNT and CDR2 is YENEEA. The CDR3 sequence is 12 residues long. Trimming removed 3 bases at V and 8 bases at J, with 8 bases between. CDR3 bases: TGTGCCAGCAGCTTGGCGCGGGATGAGCAGTTCTTC. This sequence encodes CASSLARDEQFF.

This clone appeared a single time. CDR3 sequence: CASSMGTPTNEKLFF. The DNA of the CDR3 is TGTGCCAGTAGTATGGGGACACCAACTAATGAAAAACTGTTTTTT. The V gene is TRBV19, the J gene TRBJ1-4, with a tentative D call TRBD1 (6 bases). V lost 3 bases to trimming and J lost 0 bases, with 8 bases between them. The CDR3 runs 15 residues. Per the germline V gene, CDR1 is LNHDA and CDR2 is SQIVND (reference sequence).

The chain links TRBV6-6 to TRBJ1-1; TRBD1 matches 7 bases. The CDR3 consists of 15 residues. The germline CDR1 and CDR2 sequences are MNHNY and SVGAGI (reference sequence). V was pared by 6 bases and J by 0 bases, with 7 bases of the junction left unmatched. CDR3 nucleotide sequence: TGTGCCAGCAGCTATTCCGGGACAGTGAACACTGAAGCTTTCTTT. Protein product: CASSYSGTVNTEAFF.

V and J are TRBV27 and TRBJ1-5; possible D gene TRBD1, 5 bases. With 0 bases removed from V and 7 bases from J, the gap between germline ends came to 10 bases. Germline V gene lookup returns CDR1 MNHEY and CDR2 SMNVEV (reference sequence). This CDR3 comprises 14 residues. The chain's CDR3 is CASSLSLGGQPQHF. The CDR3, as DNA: TGTGCCAGCAGTTTATCCCTCGGGGGGCAGCCCCAGCATTTT.

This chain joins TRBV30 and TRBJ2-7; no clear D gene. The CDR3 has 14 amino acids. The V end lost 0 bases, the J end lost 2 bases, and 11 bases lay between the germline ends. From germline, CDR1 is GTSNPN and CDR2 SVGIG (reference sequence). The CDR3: CAWSVAGSTYEQYF. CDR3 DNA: TGTGCCTGGAGTGTCGCAGGATCGACCTACGAGCAGTACTTC.

The CDR3 is CASTKFTVSYEQYF. In DNA, the CDR3 is TGCGCCAGCACTAAATTTACCGTCTCCTACGAGCAGTACTTC. The V call is TRBV10-1, the J call TRBJ2-7; D unclear. Trimming cost V 7 bases and J 0 bases, with 13 bases left between them. CDR3 size: 14 residues. In germline, CDR1 is WNHNN, CDR2 SYGVQD (reference sequence).

The CDR3 bases are TGTGCCAGTAGTTTAAGCGGGTTTAGCAATCAGCCCCAGCATTTT. Its protein is CASSLSGFSNQPQHF. V usage is TRBV19 and J usage is TRBJ1-5, with unresolved D. CDR3 length: 15 amino acids. The V gene's germline CDR1 is LNHDA and CDR2 SQIVND (reference sequence). Trimming removed 5 bases at V and 0 bases at J, with 11 bases between.

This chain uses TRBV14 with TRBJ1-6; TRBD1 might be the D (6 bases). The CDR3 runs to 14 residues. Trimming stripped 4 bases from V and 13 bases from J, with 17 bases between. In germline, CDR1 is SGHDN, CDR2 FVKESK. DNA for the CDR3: TGTGCCAGCAGCCGCGACAGGAGCCAACCCCCCCTCCACTTT. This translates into CASSRDRSQPPLHF.

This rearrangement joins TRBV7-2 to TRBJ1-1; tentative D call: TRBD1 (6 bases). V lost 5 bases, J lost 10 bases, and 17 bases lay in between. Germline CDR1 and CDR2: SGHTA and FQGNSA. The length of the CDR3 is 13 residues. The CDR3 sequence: CASSTGEGVGAFF. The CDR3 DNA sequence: TGTGCCAGCAGCACGGGGGAGGGGGTAGGAGCTTTCTTT.

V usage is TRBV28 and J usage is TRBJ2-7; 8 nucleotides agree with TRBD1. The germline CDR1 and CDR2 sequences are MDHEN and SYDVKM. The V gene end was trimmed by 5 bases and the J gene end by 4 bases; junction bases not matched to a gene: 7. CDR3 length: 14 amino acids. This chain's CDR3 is CASSRNRGIYEQYF. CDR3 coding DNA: TGTGCCAGCAGTCGGAACAGGGGGATATACGAGCAGTACTTC.

The CDR3 is CASSSRDRLRNEQFF. Here the CDR3 DNA reads TGTGCCAGCAGTTCCCGGGACAGGCTTAGAAATGAGCAGTTCTTC. V is TRBV6-5 and J is TRBJ2-1, with 8 bases fitting TRBD1. J lost 7 bases, V lost 4 bases, and 9 bases had no gene match. The CDR3 has 15 amino acids. In germline, CDR1 is MNHEY, CDR2 SVGAGI.

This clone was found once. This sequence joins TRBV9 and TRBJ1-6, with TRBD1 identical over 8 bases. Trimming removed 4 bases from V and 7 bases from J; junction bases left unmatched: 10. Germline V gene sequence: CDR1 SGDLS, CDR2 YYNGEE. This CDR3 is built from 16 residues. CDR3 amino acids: CASSTLGQGNNSPLHF. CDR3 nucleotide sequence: TGTGCCAGCAGCACATTAGGACAGGGAAACAATTCACCCCTCCACTTT.

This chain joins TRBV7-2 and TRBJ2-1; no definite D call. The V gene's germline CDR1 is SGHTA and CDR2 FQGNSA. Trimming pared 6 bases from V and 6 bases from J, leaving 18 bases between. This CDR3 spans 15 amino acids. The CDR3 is CASSPMGLTTNEQFF. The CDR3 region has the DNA TGTGCCAGCAGTCCTATGGGCCTAACCACCAATGAGCAGTTCTTC.

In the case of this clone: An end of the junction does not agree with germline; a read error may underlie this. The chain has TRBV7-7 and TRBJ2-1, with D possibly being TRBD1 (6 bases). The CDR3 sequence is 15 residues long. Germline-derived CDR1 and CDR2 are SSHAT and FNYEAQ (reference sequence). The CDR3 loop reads CASSLGPRGYNEQFF. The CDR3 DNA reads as TGTGCTAGCAGCTTAGGCCCCAGGGGTTACAATGAGCAGTTCTTC.

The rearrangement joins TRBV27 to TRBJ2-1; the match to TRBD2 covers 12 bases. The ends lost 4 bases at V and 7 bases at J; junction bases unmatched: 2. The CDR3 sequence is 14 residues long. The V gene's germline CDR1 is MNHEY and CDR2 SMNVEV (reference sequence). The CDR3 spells CASSSGTSGNEQFF. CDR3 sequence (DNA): TGTGCCAGCAGTTCCGGGACTAGCGGGAATGAGCAGTTCTTC.

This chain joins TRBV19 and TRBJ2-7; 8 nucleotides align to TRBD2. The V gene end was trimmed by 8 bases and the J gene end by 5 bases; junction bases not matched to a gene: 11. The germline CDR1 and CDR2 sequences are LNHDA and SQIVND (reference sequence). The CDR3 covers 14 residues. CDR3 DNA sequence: TGTGCCAGTGCCCGGGGCGGGGGGCCCCACGAGCAGTACTTC. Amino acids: CASARGGGPHEQYF. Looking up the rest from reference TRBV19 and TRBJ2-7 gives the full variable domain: DGGITQSPKYLFRKEGQNVTLSCEQNLNHDAMYWYRQDPGQGLRLIYYSQIVNDFQKGDIAEGYSVSREKKESFPLTVTSAQKNPTAFYLCASARGGGPHEQYFGPGTRLTVT.

The CDR3 here is CASSPGLAGISEQYF. The DNA for the CDR3 is TGTGCCAGCAGCCCGGGACTAGCGGGAATCAGCGAGCAGTACTTC. The chain employs TRBV11-3 and TRBJ2-7, with 13 positions matching TRBD2. The germline V gene has CDR1 SGHNT and CDR2 YENEEA. This CDR3 spans 15 amino acids. V gave up 5 bases and J gave up 6 bases; unmatched junction bases: 7.

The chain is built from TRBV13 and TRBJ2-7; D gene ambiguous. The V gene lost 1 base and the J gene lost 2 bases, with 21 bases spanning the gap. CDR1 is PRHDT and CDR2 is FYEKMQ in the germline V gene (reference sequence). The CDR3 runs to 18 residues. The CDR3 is CASSLALGGPTHPYEQYF. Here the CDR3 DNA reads TGTGCCAGCAGCTTAGCTCTCGGTGGTCCCACTCACCCCTACGAGCAGTACTTC.

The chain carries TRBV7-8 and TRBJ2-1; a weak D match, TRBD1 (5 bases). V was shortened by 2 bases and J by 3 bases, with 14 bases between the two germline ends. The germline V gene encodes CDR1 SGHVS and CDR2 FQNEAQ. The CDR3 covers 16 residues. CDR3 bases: TGTGCCAGCAGCTTATTGGCAGGGATTTTCTACAATGAGCAGTTCTTC. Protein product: CASSLLAGIFYNEQFF.

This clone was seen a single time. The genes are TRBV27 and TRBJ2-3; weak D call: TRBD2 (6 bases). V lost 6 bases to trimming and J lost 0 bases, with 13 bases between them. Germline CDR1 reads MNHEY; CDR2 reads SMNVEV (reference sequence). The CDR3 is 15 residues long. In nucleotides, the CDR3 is TGTGCCAGCAGGAGGGGCCGGGGGAGCACAGATACGCAGTATTTT. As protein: CASRRGRGSTDTQYF.

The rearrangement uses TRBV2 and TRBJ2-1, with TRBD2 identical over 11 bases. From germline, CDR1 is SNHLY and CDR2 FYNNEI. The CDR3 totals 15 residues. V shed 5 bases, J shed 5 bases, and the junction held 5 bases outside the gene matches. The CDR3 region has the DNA TGTGCCAGCAGTACCCTAGCGGGGGGCCACAATGAGCAGTTCTTC. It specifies CASSTLAGGHNEQFF.

The CDR3 DNA reads as TGCGCCAGCAGCCAAGGCTGGCCGAACAACTATGGCTACACCTTC. This gives the protein CASSQGWPNNYGYTF. This chain links TRBV4-3 with TRBJ1-2, with D hard to call. There are 15 residues in the CDR3. Looked up from germline, CDR1 is LGHNA and CDR2 is YSLEER. With 1 base removed from V and 2 bases from J, the gap between germline ends came to 11 bases.

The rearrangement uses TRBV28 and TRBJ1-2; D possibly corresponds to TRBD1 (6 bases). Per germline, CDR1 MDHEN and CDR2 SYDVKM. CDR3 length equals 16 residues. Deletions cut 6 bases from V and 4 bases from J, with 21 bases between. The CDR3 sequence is CASSPTGTRILYGYTF. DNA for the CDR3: TGTGCCAGCAGCCCAACCGGGACAAGGATTCTCTATGGCTACACCTTC.

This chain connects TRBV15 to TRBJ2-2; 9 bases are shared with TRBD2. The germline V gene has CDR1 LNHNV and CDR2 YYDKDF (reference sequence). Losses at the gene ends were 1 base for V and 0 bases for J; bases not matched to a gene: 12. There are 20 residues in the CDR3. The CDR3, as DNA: TGTGCCACCAGCAGAGTCGCCCCCTCTCGCGGGAGGGCGAACACCGGGGAGCTGTTTTTT. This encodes CATSRVAPSRGRANTGELFF.

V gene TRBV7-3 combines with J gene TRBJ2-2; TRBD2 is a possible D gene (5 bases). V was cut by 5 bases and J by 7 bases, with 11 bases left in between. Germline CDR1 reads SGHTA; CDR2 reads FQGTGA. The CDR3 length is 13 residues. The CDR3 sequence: CASSPTGNGELFF. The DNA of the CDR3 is TGTGCCAGCAGCCCTACGGGAAACGGGGAGCTGTTTTTT.